The entry below gives a single TCR beta chain sequence along with its context. The entry originates in a study of T-cell memory formation after mild COVID-19. MiXCR, run by TCRdb on the 5' RACE reads, gives a single entry per CDR3 protein. This sample has 100,000 or so distinct CDR3 sequences, with 11% found just once. Sequencing input: PBMCs or a T cell subset sorted from them (not recorded which). The TCR sequence derives from a young man who had mild COVID-19 (a few samples of this study predate the infection). Cell type and time point are not known.

The DNA of the CDR3 is TGCGCCAGCAGCCCCCTAGGGGCGGGGAACACCGGGGAGCTGTTTTTT. This encodes CASSPLGAGNTGELFF. The rearrangement links TRBV5-1 to TRBJ2-2; D may match TRBD1 or TRBD2 (5 bases each). The CDR3 length is 16 residues. Trimming stripped 4 bases from V and 1 base from J, with 14 bases between. Germline CDR1 SGHRS, CDR2 YFSETQ.